This entry features one T cell receptor (beta chain) sequence. Its antigen remains unknown. In germline, CDR1 is MNHEY, CDR2 SMNVEV (reference sequence). The ends lost 8 bases at V and 5 bases at J; junction bases unmatched: 11. This CDR3 spans 15 amino acids. PCR amplification relied on 60 Vbeta primers (plus 13 Jbeta primers). This table comes from immunoSEQ multiplex PCR, and its TCRdb copy is limited to in-frame clones, with some not included. Of 150,000 to 200,000 clones listed, 81% are singletons. This sample is part of a study of cytomegalovirus exposure and HLA in healthy donors. Whole-study context: Previous work identified roughly 120 million unique TCR beta sequences from about 179 million T cells.

Broader study findings: It was in a later analysis that TCR association rates were seen to vary by HLA locus, highest for DRB1 and lowest for HLA-C. Compared with the approximately 680-donor mean, an Asian-associated ancestry cluster reportedly had fewer N-insertions, according to a later analysis.

The gene calls are TRBV27 and TRBJ2-2, with 7 bases matching TRBD1. The source of this sequence is a young man in good health and CMV-seronegative. Sequencing input: PBMCs. Written as DNA, the CDR3 is TGTGCCAGCTGTCGCCGGGGCAGGGGGACCGGGGAGCTGTTTTTT. Translated: CASCRRGRGTGELFF.